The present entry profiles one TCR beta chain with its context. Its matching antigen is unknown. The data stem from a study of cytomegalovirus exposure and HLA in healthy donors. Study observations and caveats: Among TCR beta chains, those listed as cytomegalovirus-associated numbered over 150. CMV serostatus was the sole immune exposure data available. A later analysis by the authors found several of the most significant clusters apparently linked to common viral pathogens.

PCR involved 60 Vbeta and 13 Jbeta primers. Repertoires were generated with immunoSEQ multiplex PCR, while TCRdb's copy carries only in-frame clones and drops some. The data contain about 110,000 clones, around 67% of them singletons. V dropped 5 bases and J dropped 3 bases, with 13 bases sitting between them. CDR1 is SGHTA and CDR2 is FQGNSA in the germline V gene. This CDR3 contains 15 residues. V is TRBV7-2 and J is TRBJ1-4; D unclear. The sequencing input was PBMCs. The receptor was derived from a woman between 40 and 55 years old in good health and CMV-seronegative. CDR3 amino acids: CASSPGGLSNEKLFF. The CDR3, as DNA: TGTGCCAGCAGCCCTGGAGGGTTATCTAATGAAAAACTGTTTTTT.